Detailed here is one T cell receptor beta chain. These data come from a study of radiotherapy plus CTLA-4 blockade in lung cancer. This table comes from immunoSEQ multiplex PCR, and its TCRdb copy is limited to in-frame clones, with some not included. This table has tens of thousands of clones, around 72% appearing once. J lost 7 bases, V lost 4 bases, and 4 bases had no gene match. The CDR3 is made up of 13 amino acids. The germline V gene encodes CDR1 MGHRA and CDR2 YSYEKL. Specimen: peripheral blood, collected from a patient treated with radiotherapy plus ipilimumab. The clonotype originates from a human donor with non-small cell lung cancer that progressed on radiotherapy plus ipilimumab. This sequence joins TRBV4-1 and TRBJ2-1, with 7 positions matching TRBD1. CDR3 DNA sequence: TGCGCCAGCAGCCCGACGACAGGGAATGAGCAGTTCTTC. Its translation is CASSPTTGNEQFF.